The TCR beta chain under discussion was sequenced for a study of blood T cell repertoires in COVID-19. Background on the study: Samples taken during acute and convalescent COVID-19 were collected in the United States, Italy and Spain. Sources were T cells, B-cell-depleted T cells, or PBMCs; the material itself was cDNA or gDNA.

Original processing notes: Reference gene primer amplification in the assay estimated nucleated cell counts. Libraries were prepared by immunoSEQ multiplex PCR; TCRdb keeps only in-frame clonotypes and omits some of them. That table gives V, J and clone size, and the DNA gave D and trimming. In the table there are 450,000 to 500,000 clones, approximately 83% of which are singletons. There are a few counts of this clone. Trimming shortened V by 5 bases and J by 3 bases, and 7 bases separated the two germline ends. The length of the CDR3 is 13 residues. CDR1 and CDR2 from the germline V gene are SGHAT and FQNNGV.

Sample: peripheral blood. The clonotype comes from a human donor in a cohort sampled during active COVID-19. This rearrangement joins TRBV11-2 to TRBJ2-2, with TRBD1 as a possible D gene (5 bases). As DNA, the CDR3 is TGTGCCAGCAGCCAGGGTTACACCGGGGAGCTGTTTTTT. It encodes CASSQGYTGELFF.